This T cell receptor (beta chain) derives from a study of early stage breast cancer tumors. Study-wide context: About 70% of the 16 invasive tumors were ER+, PR+ and HER2-. Seven or eight ER+/PR+/HER2- tumors were invasive ductal; a few were invasive lobular.

The CDR3 covers 15 residues. Germline loops: CDR1 MDHEN, CDR2 SYDVKM. The V gene end was trimmed by 5 bases and the J gene end by 7 bases; junction bases not matched to a gene: 10. This table comes from immunoSEQ multiplex PCR, and its TCRdb copy is limited to in-frame clones, with some not included. This table has about 72,000 clones, more than 65% appearing once. Points on this clone: Its antigen is unidentified.

Study results and limitations: Comparing each tissue with blood distinguished tumor from normal in about 90% of the 16 patients.

This receptor was identified in a person in their 60s with breast cancer. The sequencing sample was made of blood. V is TRBV28 and J is TRBJ2-7; 11 bases fit TRBD1. The CDR3 spells CASSPQGTGGKEQYF. The CDR3 nucleotides are TGTGCCAGCAGTCCCCAGGGGACAGGGGGGAAGGAGCAGTACTTC.